This T cell receptor (beta chain) was identified in a study of T cells in narcolepsy. This table comes from immunoSEQ multiplex PCR, and its TCRdb copy is limited to in-frame clones, with some not included. This sample yields some 23,000 clones, of which 84% are seen a single time; 1.3% belongs to the top ten. Germline loops: CDR1 LNHDA, CDR2 SQIVND (reference sequence). V trimming: 3 bases; J trimming: 4 bases; junction bases outside the gene matches: 15. The CDR3 consists of 18 residues. Material: CD45RA- memory CD4+ T cells from PBMCs. This chain uses TRBV19 with TRBJ2-7; TRBD2 matches 10 bases. This receptor was identified in a human donor with narcolepsy. The CDR3 sequence: CASSIQISPAGGLYEQYF. DNA for the CDR3: TGTGCCAGTAGTATCCAAATTTCCCCAGCGGGAGGGCTTTACGAGCAGTACTTC.